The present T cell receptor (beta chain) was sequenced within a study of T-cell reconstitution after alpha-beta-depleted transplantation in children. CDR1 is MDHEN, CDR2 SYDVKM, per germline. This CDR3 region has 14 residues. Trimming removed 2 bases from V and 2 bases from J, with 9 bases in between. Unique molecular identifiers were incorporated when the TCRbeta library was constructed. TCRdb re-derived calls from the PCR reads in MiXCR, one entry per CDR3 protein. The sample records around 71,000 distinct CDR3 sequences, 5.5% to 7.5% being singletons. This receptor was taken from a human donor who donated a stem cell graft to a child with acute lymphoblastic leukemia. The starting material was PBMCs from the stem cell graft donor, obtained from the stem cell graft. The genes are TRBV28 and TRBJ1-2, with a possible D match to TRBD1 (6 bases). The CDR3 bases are TGTGCCAGCAGTTTAAGGGGGGTAAACTATGGCTACACCTTC. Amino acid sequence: CASSLRGVNYGYTF.